Given below is one T cell receptor (beta chain) in context. Its specificity is unknown. The sample carries other DNA sequences with the same CDR3. The CDR3 sequence is 14 residues long. V dropped 0 bases and J dropped 0 bases, with 5 bases sitting between them. Per the germline V gene, CDR1 is SGDLS and CDR2 is YYNGEE. The source of the sample is a study of cytomegalovirus exposure and HLA in healthy donors. With 60 Vbeta and 13 Jbeta primers, the PCR was carried out. The data were produced by immunoSEQ multiplex PCR, yet TCRdb's version contains in-frame clones alone and is incomplete. With some 110,000 clones in the sample, the ten largest clones hold 6.8%. Overall study findings and caveats: An analysis done earlier found most TCR beta V segments productive about 87% or about 30% of the time. Later on, an analysis showed TCR association rates differing by HLA locus, with DRB1 the most and HLA-C the fewest. When a later analysis compared HLA-associated TCR beta chains with equally common others, the HLA-associated chains turned out to be more clonally expanded and to have lower generation probabilities.

The chain carries TRBV9 and TRBJ2-3; maybe TRBD2 (5 bases). The sequencing input was PBMCs. The TCR comes from a man between 35 and 55 years old in good health and CMV-seropositive. For the CDR3, the DNA is TGTGCCAGCAGCGTAGCGGGAAGCACAGATACGCAGTATTTT. Protein sequence: CASSVAGSTDTQYF.